The 30 T cell receptor beta chains below come from one sample, sequenced in a study of immune heterogeneity within non-small cell lung tumors. For the TCR beta CDR3, multiplex PCR with 32 V and 13 J primers performed the amplification. TCRdb used MiXCR to reprocess the multiplex PCR reads, holding one entry per CDR3 protein. The profile shows 9,500 to 12,000 distinct CDR3 sequences, around 21% of them singletons. Template came from bulk tumor genomic DNA, at roughly 580 ng per sample. Several far-apart biopsies were taken per primary tumor during surgery. These patients got curative surgery after being newly diagnosed with untreated non-small cell lung cancer. Material for sequencing was lung tumor tissue. The receptors were sampled from a man aged 55 to 70 with non-small cell lung cancer.

J is TRBJ1-3 and V is TRBV6-6; D remains ambiguous. The germline V gene encodes CDR1 MNHNY and CDR2 SVGAGI (reference sequence). CDR3 length: 14 amino acids. V was trimmed by 11 bases and J by 1 base, leaving 15 bases between them. This CDR3 is CAATLGPSGNTIYF. The CDR3 DNA reads as TGTGCCGCCACCTTAGGGCCTTCTGGAAACACCATATATTTT.

Concerning this clonotype itself: Its ends do not fully match the called genes, so a read error is possible. The rearrangement uses TRBV18 and TRBJ2-3; 11 bases are a match to TRBD2. CDR1 and CDR2 (germline): KGHSH, LQKENI. This CDR3 is 17 amino acids long. The CDR3 bases are TGTGCCAGCACACCGACACTAGCGGGAGTTCCAGGGGATACGCAGTATTTT. Amino acids: CASTPTLAGVPGDTQYF.

For this clonotype: A much larger clonotype is one base distant, so this may be a read error. This chain connects TRBV19 to TRBJ1-2; 10 positions match TRBD1. Germline V gene data show CDR1 as LNHDA and CDR2 as SQIVND (reference sequence). CDR3 length: 15 residues. Germline trimming cut 11 bases from V and 8 bases from J; bases unmatched to any gene: 17. The CDR3 DNA reads TGTGCCGGCAAGGGGCCAAGACAGGGGGCGAGAGGCTACACCTTC. Protein product: CAGKGPRQGARGYTF.

The rearrangement joins TRBV20-1 to TRBJ2-5; 8 bases match TRBD2. Trimming took 6 bases from V and 5 from J; bases not matched to a gene: 8. CDR1 and CDR2 (germline): DFQATT, SNEGSKA (reference sequence). This CDR3 has 13 amino acids. This chain's CDR3 is CSAPPGGPETQYF. In DNA, the CDR3 is TGCAGTGCGCCTCCGGGAGGGCCTGAGACCCAGTACTTC.

This clonotype is medium-sized within its sample. The V gene is TRBV2, the J gene TRBJ2-2; 9 bases map to TRBD2. Germline CDR1 and CDR2: SNHLY and FYNNEI. The CDR3 loop spans 13 amino acids. V dropped 0 bases and J dropped 15; count of bases not matched to a gene: 5. Here the CDR3 DNA reads TGTGCCAGCAGTGAAGCGCTGGCGGGAGGGATGTTTTTT. Encoded protein: CASSEALAGGMFF.

The table lists this clonotype with many counts. This chain uses TRBV7-6 with TRBJ2-1; 7 bases line up with TRBD2. The CDR3 length is 16 residues. Trimming cost V 2 bases and J 0 bases; bases outside gene matches: 4. Germline CDR1 and CDR2: SGHVS and FNYEAQ. The CDR3 nucleotides are TGTGCCAGCAGCTTAACTCTAGCGGCCTCCTACAATGAGCAGTTCTTC. As protein: CASSLTLAASYNEQFF.

CDR3 loop: CASSLAGVRGSVPEAFF. DNA of the CDR3: TGCGCCAGCAGCTTGGCCGGGGTCAGGGGTTCTGTCCCTGAAGCTTTCTTT. V gene TRBV5-1 combines with J gene TRBJ1-1, with D perhaps matching TRBD1 (6 bases). Trimming cost V 0 bases and J 6 bases, with 21 bases left between them. The CDR3 is 17 amino acids. In germline, CDR1 is SGHRS, CDR2 YFSETQ.

By share of the sample, this clonotype is medium-sized. The chain joins TRBV29-1 to TRBJ2-7; D gene uncertain. CDR3 length equals 12 residues. Trimming removed 6 bases from V and 6 bases from J, with 15 bases in between. The germline V gene has CDR1 SQVTM and CDR2 ANQGSEA. As DNA, the CDR3 is TGCAGCGTGGTCTCAGGATCCCTCGAGCAGTACTTC. Its translation is CSVVSGSLEQYF.

Concerning this clonotype: This may be a read error, as it is one base from a much larger clone. The V call is TRBV30, the J call TRBJ2-2, with 9 bases fitting TRBD2. The germline V gene encodes CDR1 GTSNPN and CDR2 SVGIG (reference sequence). This CDR3 is built from 15 residues. The ends lost 4 bases at V and 5 bases at J; junction bases unmatched: 8. The CDR3 protein is CAWNRGLALTGELFF. CDR3 bases: TGTGCCTGGAATCGGGGACTAGCTTTAACCGGGGAGCTGTTTTTT.

This clonotype has a single count. Being one base from a much bigger clone, this may be a read error. This chain links TRBV30 with TRBJ1-4; TRBD1 aligns across 7 bases. CDR3 length: 13 residues. Germline CDR1 GTSNPN, CDR2 SVGIG (reference sequence). Trimming at V came to 5 bases and at J to 6 bases, leaving 6 bases not matched to a gene. The CDR3 DNA is TGTGCCTGGGGGACCGGGACAGATGAAAAACTGTTTTTT. It translates to CAWGTGTDEKLFF. The variable domain in full, with the rest retrieved from reference TRBV30 and TRBJ1-4, is SQTIHQWPATLVQPVGSPLSLECTVEGTSNPNLYWYRQAAGRGLQLLFYSVGIGQISSEVPQNLSASRPQDRQFILSSKKLLLSDSGFYLCAWGTGTDEKLFFGSGTQLSVL.

In this sample, this clonotype turned up many times. The genes are TRBV20-1 and TRBJ2-2; perhaps TRBD2 as D (6 bases). There are 14 residues in the CDR3. V lost 3 bases, J lost 0 bases, and 8 bases lay in between. Germline V gene data show CDR1 as DFQATT and CDR2 as SNEGSKA (reference sequence). CDR3 region: CSASRETNTGELFF. Written as DNA, the CDR3 is TGCAGTGCTAGCCGGGAGACGAACACCGGGGAGCTGTTTTTT.

This rearrangement joins TRBV7-8 to TRBJ1-1, with unresolved D. Trimming removed 1 base at V and 1 base at J, with 7 bases between. Per germline, CDR1 SGHVS and CDR2 FQNEAQ. The CDR3 is 14 amino acids. The CDR3 DNA sequence: TGTGCCAGCAGCTTAGAATGGGAGAACACTGAAGCTTTCTTT. It specifies CASSLEWENTEAFF.

In the case of this clonotype: This may come from a read error, since a much larger clone is one base off. This rearrangement joins TRBV12-3 or TRBV12-4 to TRBJ1-3, with a weak D call TRBD1 (5 bases). V dropped 3 bases and J dropped 4 bases, with 13 bases sitting between them. This CDR3 has 15 residues. The CDR3 nucleotides read TGTGCCAGCAGTTTCCACGGGGGTGACGGAAACACCATATATTTT. Protein sequence: CASSFHGGDGNTIYF.

This clonotype was picked up one time. This sequence joins TRBV5-6 and TRBJ1-4, with D hard to call. This CDR3 is 15 amino acids long. V lost 6 bases to trimming and J lost 5 bases, with 17 bases between them. CDR1 and CDR2 from the germline V gene are SGHDT and YYEEEE. The CDR3 DNA sequence: TGTGCCAGCAACCTCCGGGCCCCGGGAAATGAAAAACTGTTTTTT. Encoded protein: CASNLRAPGNEKLFF.

Remarks on this clonotype: A much larger clone differs by one base, so this may be a read error. The chain employs TRBV25-1 and TRBJ2-3, with D perhaps TRBD1 (6 bases). The CDR3 runs 15 residues. Germline V gene sequence: CDR1 MGHDK, CDR2 SYGVNS. Here the CDR3 reads CARSDQGLVADTQYF. The CDR3 DNA reads TGTGCCAGGAGTGACCAGGGGTTGGTGGCAGATACGCAGTATTTT.

By its share, this clonotype is medium-sized. The chain employs TRBV2 and TRBJ2-1, with D unresolved. The V gene's germline CDR1 is SNHLY and CDR2 FYNNEI. There are 16 residues in the CDR3. V dropped 7 bases and J dropped 0 bases, with 16 bases sitting between them. The CDR3 sequence: CASTLPAASSYNEQFF. CDR3 nucleotides: TGTGCCAGCACCCTCCCCGCGGCCAGCTCCTACAATGAGCAGTTCTTC.

The rearrangement uses TRBV9 and TRBJ1-5; unclear D gene. The V and J ends lost 3 bases and 2 bases respectively, with 9 bases between them. This CDR3 spans 14 amino acids. The germline CDR1 and CDR2 sequences are SGDLS and YYNGEE. The CDR3 DNA is TGTGCCAGCAGCGGAGATGCCGGCAATCAGCCCCAGCATTTT. This translates into CASSGDAGNQPQHF. Full variable domain (rest looked up from reference TRBV9 and TRBJ1-5): DSGVTQTPKHLITATGQRVTLRCSPRSGDLSVYWYQQSLDQGLQFLIQYYNGEERAKGNILERFSAQQFPDLHSELNLSSLELGDSALYFCASSGDAGNQPQHFGDGTRLSIL.

This clonotype appeared many times. This chain connects TRBV6-1 to TRBJ1-5; 10 bases line up with TRBD1. V lost 5 bases and J lost 6; bases outside the gene matches: 4. Germline CDR1 and CDR2: MNHNS and SASEGT. The CDR3 is made up of 14 amino acids. The CDR3 DNA sequence: TGTGCCAGCAGTTCCTGGACAGGGGGTCAGCCCCAGCATTTT. Translation gives CASSSWTGGQPQHF.

V usage is TRBV7-9 and J usage is TRBJ2-1; 8 bases line up with TRBD2. Germline V gives CDR1 SEHNR, CDR2 FQNEAQ (reference sequence). The CDR3 contains 17 residues. Trimming cost V 1 base and J 4 bases; bases outside gene matches: 9. The CDR3 nucleotides read TGTGCCAGCAGCTTAGGTTCCCTAGCGGGCGCATACAATGAGCAGTTCTTC. Protein: CASSLGSLAGAYNEQFF.

V usage is TRBV14 and J usage is TRBJ2-7; D might be TRBD1 or TRBD2, each matching 5 bases. With 0 bases removed from V and 7 bases from J, the gap between germline ends came to 16 bases. In germline, CDR1 is SGHDN, CDR2 FVKESK. The CDR3 is 15 residues long. CDR3 nucleotide sequence: TGTGCCAGCAGCCAAGATCTAGCCAGGGTAGGAGAGCAGTACTTC. Translation gives CASSQDLARVGEQYF.

The genes are TRBV12-3 or TRBV12-4 and TRBJ2-1; possibly TRBD1 or TRBD2 for D (7 bases each). Between the trimmed V and J ends, which lost 6 bases and 4 bases, there was a span of 13 bases. The CDR3 loop spans 14 amino acids. CDR3 residues: CASRAQGGYNEQFF. The CDR3 DNA sequence: TGTGCCAGCAGGGCCCAGGGGGGGTACAATGAGCAGTTCTTC.

This rearrangement joins TRBV6-5 to TRBJ1-2; tentative D call: TRBD1 (6 bases). The V gene lost 0 bases and the J gene lost 3 bases, with 20 bases spanning the gap. Germline loops: CDR1 MNHEY, CDR2 SVGAGI. The CDR3 covers 18 residues. CDR3 nucleotide sequence: TGTGCCAGCAGTTACTCCCCCGGGGGCGTGCGTCCCGACTATGGCTACACCTTC. Translating gives CASSYSPGGVRPDYGYTF.

This rearrangement joins TRBV20-1 to TRBJ2-7; the D gene could be TRBD1 or TRBD2 (5 bases each). CDR3 length: 15 residues. The germline V and J ends were trimmed by 4 bases and 2 bases, with 18 bases remaining between them. Germline V gene sequence: CDR1 DFQATT, CDR2 SNEGSKA (reference sequence). The CDR3 region is CSAKYGTHNTYEQYF. The DNA for the CDR3 is TGCAGTGCTAAATACGGGACCCATAATACCTACGAGCAGTACTTC.

This chain links TRBV5-1 with TRBJ2-1, with TRBD2 as a possible D gene (6 bases). Trimming removed 6 bases at V and 4 bases at J, with 17 bases between. CDR3 size: 15 residues. Germline CDR1 is SGHRS and CDR2 is YFSETQ. The CDR3 sequence: CASIPRPGLYNEQFF. The CDR3 nucleotides read TGCGCCAGCATCCCCAGACCGGGACTTTACAATGAGCAGTTCTTC. The full variable domain, rest sourced from reference TRBV5-1 and TRBJ2-1, is KAGVTQTPRYLIKTRGQQVTLSCSPISGHRSVSWYQQTPGQGLQFLFEYFSETQRNKGNFPGRFSGRQFSNSRSEMNVSTLELGDSALYLCASIPRPGLYNEQFFGPGTRLTVL.

This clonotype is termed medium-sized. The V call is TRBV28, the J call TRBJ1-2, with TRBD1 matching 9 bases. Germline V CDR1 and CDR2: MDHEN, SYDVKM. The CDR3 spans 15 residues. The ends lost 6 bases at V and 4 bases at J; junction bases unmatched: 9. CDR3 sequence reads: CASSPAGTGIYGYTF. CDR3 coding DNA: TGTGCCAGCAGCCCGGCGGGGACAGGGATCTATGGCTACACCTTC.

This clonotype qualifies as medium-sized. The V call is TRBV11-2, the J call TRBJ2-7; 7 bases are a match to TRBD2. Germline V CDR1 and CDR2: SGHAT, FQNNGV. This CDR3 spans 15 amino acids. V was clipped by 5 bases and J by 0 bases; unmatched bases: 7. For the CDR3, the DNA is TGTGCCAGCAGCCCAGGGAGGGAGGCCTCCTACGAGCAGTACTTC. Residues: CASSPGREASYEQYF.

At least ten counts were recorded for this clonotype. This chain connects TRBV19 to TRBJ1-1; a possible D gene is TRBD1 (5 bases). The CDR3 sequence is 14 residues long. V was trimmed by 9 bases and J by 1 base, leaving 15 bases between them. Germline V CDR1 and CDR2: LNHDA, SQIVND (reference sequence). CDR3 region: CASRRRGPNTEAFF. CDR3 coding DNA: TGTGCCAGCCGGAGGCGGGGCCCGAACACTGAAGCTTTCTTT.

V is TRBV25-1 and J is TRBJ1-1; D gene unclear. Per the germline V gene, CDR1 is MGHDK and CDR2 is SYGVNS. The CDR3 extends over 11 amino acids. V was trimmed by 1 base and J by 7 bases, leaving 4 bases between them. This chain's CDR3 is CASSELVEAFF. The DNA of the CDR3 is TGTGCCAGCAGTGAATTGGTTGAAGCTTTCTTT.

A remark on this clonotype: A much larger clone sits a single nucleotide away, making a read error possible. The chain links TRBV7-2 to TRBJ1-5; TRBD1 matches 7 bases. The germline V gene encodes CDR1 SGHTA and CDR2 FQGNSA. The CDR3 spans 15 residues. CDR3 in DNA: TGTGCCAGCAGCGACACAGGGGTTCGCAATCGGCCCCAGCATTTT. It yields the protein CASSDTGVRNRPQHF.

This clonotype appeared a single time. This could be a read error, since a much larger clone is one nucleotide away. The rearrangement links TRBV7-9 to TRBJ2-1; no firm D call. Trimming left V 3 bases short and J 2 bases short, with 8 bases between. CDR3 length: 14 amino acids. The germline CDR1 and CDR2 sequences are SEHNR and FQNEAQ (reference sequence). CDR3 DNA: TGTGCCAGCAGCTTCATGGAAGCCTACAATGAGCAGTTCTTC. Protein sequence: CASSFMEAYNEQFF.